Presented here are 16 T cell receptor beta chains from one specimen sequenced in a study of T cell responses to AZD1222 COVID-19 vaccine. Profiled with immunoSEQ multiplex PCR; TCRdb holds only in-frame clones, not every one. This table holds around 150,000 clones, more than 90% found once. This material consisted of peripheral blood, taken 28 days after the second AZD1222 dose. The receptors originated from an adult who received the AZD1222 COVID-19 vaccine.

V usage is TRBV2 and J usage is TRBJ1-2, with 8 bases that match TRBD1. After removal of 4 bases from V and 0 bases from J, the junction contained 4 bases not matched to a gene. Germline CDR1 SNHLY, CDR2 FYNNEI. CDR3 length equals 15 residues. The CDR3 nucleotides read TGTGCCAGCAGTGTAGGACAGGGTGCTAACTATGGCTACACCTTC. It is translated as CASSVGQGANYGYTF. Drawing the rest from reference TRBV2 and TRBJ1-2, the complete variable domain is EPEVTQTPSHQVTQMGQEVILRCVPISNHLYFYWYRQILGQKVEFLVSFYNNEISEKSEIFDDQFSVERPDGSNFTLKIRSTKLEDSAMYFCASSVGQGANYGYTFGSGTRLTVV.

The V call is TRBV12-5, the J call TRBJ2-7, with D unresolved. The germline CDR1 and CDR2 sequences are LGHNT and FRNRAP. This CDR3 is 14 amino acids long. The V end lost 2 bases, the J end lost 2 bases, and 10 bases lay between the germline ends. The CDR3 region has the DNA TGTGCTAGTGGTTTGCCGTCGCTGGCCTACGAGCAGTACTTC. As protein: CASGLPSLAYEQYF.

The chain joins TRBV6-2 or TRBV6-3 to TRBJ2-1; the D gene is possibly TRBD1 (5 bases). Germline lookup yields CDR1 MNHEY and CDR2 SVGEGT. V gave up 4 bases and J gave up 10 bases, with 14 bases separating them. CDR3 size: 13 residues. This CDR3 reads CASSWGPAGEQFF. The CDR3 DNA follows: TGTGCCAGCAGTTGGGGCCCTGCCGGGGAGCAGTTCTTC.

V usage is TRBV19 and J usage is TRBJ1-4; 9 bases map to TRBD1. This CDR3 spans 16 amino acids. The trim removed 5 bases at V and 7 bases at J, leaving 11 bases unmatched. Germline CDR1 reads LNHDA; CDR2 reads SQIVND (reference sequence). The CDR3 is CASSVITGGAGEKLFF. The CDR3 nucleotides read TGTGCCAGTAGTGTCATAACAGGGGGCGCCGGTGAAAAACTGTTTTTT.

V and J are TRBV7-9 and TRBJ2-1; TRBD2 matches at 7 bases. This CDR3 has 15 amino acids. Trimming cost V 0 bases and J 4 bases; bases outside gene matches: 3. Germline V gene sequence: CDR1 SEHNR, CDR2 FQNEAQ (reference sequence). The CDR3 sequence is CASSLAAGPYNEQFF. CDR3 bases: TGTGCCAGCAGCTTAGCAGCGGGGCCTTACAATGAGCAGTTCTTC.

This chain links TRBV2 with TRBJ2-3, with D possibly TRBD2 on 5 matching bases. The V and J ends lost 3 bases and 8 bases respectively, with 15 bases between them. Per the germline V gene, CDR1 is SNHLY and CDR2 is FYNNEI. This CDR3 has 14 residues. CDR3 residues: CASSDSSPLSTQYF. The CDR3 DNA sequence: TGTGCCAGCAGTGACTCTAGCCCCCTCAGTACGCAGTATTTT.

This chain connects TRBV19 to TRBJ1-2; a weak D match, TRBD1 (5 bases). Germline-derived CDR1 and CDR2 are LNHDA and SQIVND (reference sequence). This CDR3 spans 17 amino acids. The germline V and J ends were trimmed by 1 base and 3 bases, with 18 bases remaining between them. CDR3 in amino acids: CASSIAAGTAYDYGYTF. CDR3 bases: TGTGCCAGTAGTATAGCCGCCGGGACGGCTTATGACTATGGCTACACCTTC. The full variable domain, completed using reference TRBV19 and TRBJ1-2, is DGGITQSPKYLFRKEGQNVTLSCEQNLNHDAMYWYRQDPGQGLRLIYYSQIVNDFQKGDIAEGYSVSREKKESFPLTVTSAQKNPTAFYLCASSIAAGTAYDYGYTFGSGTRLTVV.

The gene calls are TRBV4-1 and TRBJ2-7; D is possibly TRBD1 (6 bases). The germline V gene has CDR1 MGHRA and CDR2 YSYEKL. This CDR3 has 14 residues. The V gene lost 5 bases and the J gene lost 0 bases, with 11 bases spanning the gap. The CDR3 loop reads CASSETGGSYEQYF. For the CDR3, the DNA is TGCGCCAGCAGCGAGACAGGTGGCTCCTACGAGCAGTACTTC.

V and J are TRBV11-2 and TRBJ1-6, with D perhaps matching TRBD1 (5 bases). V was pared by 5 bases and J by 7 bases, with 12 bases between. Germline CDR1 SGHAT, CDR2 FQNNGV. The CDR3 totals 14 residues. CDR3 sequence: CASSLTVGNSPLHF. DNA for the CDR3: TGTGCCAGCAGCCTGACAGTGGGGAATTCACCCCTCCACTTT.

A note on this clone: This sample also contains other DNA sequences that code for the same CDR3. The V gene is TRBV5-5, the J gene TRBJ2-7; D not certain. Trimming removed 4 bases at V and 0 bases at J, with 8 bases between. The germline gives CDR1 SGHKS, CDR2 YYEKEE (reference sequence). There are 13 residues in the CDR3. CDR3 DNA sequence: TGTGCCAGCAGCCGAACGGGCTCCTACGAGCAGTACTTC. Translating it yields CASSRTGSYEQYF. Full variable domain (remainder filled in from reference TRBV5-5 and TRBJ2-7): DAGVTQSPTHLIKTRGQQVTLRCSPISGHKSVSWYQQVLGQGPQFIFQYYEKEERGRGNFPDRFSARQFPNYSSELNVNALLLGDSALYLCASSRTGSYEQYFGPGTRLTVT.

This rearrangement joins TRBV19 to TRBJ1-5; D is unclear. This CDR3 is 14 amino acids long. Trimming removed 3 bases at V and 7 bases at J, with 13 bases between. Germline V gene data show CDR1 as LNHDA and CDR2 as SQIVND (reference sequence). The CDR3 protein is CASSISWEVQPQHF. CDR3 nucleotides: TGTGCCAGTAGTATTAGCTGGGAAGTACAGCCCCAGCATTTT.

V usage is TRBV10-3 and J usage is TRBJ1-6; D is ambiguous. The CDR3 has 13 residues. Trimming took 3 bases from V and 15 from J, leaving 15 bases between them. The V gene's germline CDR1 is ENHRY and CDR2 SYGVKD. The CDR3 DNA follows: TGTGCCATCAGTGAATTTCAAACGCAGCACCTCCACTTT. Protein: CAISEFQTQHLHF.

This clone was counted only a few times. CDR3 residues: CASSQDQAQQPQHF. In nucleotides, the CDR3 is TGTGCCAGCAGCCAAGATCAGGCCCAACAGCCCCAGCATTTT. V usage is TRBV3-1 (or the pseudogene TRBV3-2) and J usage is TRBJ1-5, with no clear D. CDR3 length: 14 amino acids. The germline V gene encodes CDR1 LGHDT and CDR2 YNNKEL (reference sequence). With 0 bases removed from V and 7 bases from J, the gap between germline ends came to 10 bases.

The chain employs TRBV24-1 and TRBJ2-3, with 8 positions matching TRBD1. From germline, CDR1 is KGHDR and CDR2 SFDVKD. CDR3 length equals 17 residues. Trimming removed 0 bases from V and 4 bases from J; junction bases left unmatched: 8. The CDR3 spells CATSDLPTPTGADTQYF. In nucleotides, the CDR3 is TGTGCCACCAGTGATTTGCCCACCCCGACAGGGGCAGATACGCAGTATTTT.

The rearrangement joins TRBV28 to TRBJ2-7; D uncertain. The CDR3 totals 14 residues. Trimming pared 1 base from V and 4 bases from J, leaving 11 bases between. The germline CDR1 and CDR2 sequences are MDHEN and SYDVKM. CDR3 protein: CASSLFNTPYEQYF. Here the CDR3 DNA reads TGTGCCAGCAGTTTATTTAACACACCTTACGAGCAGTACTTC.

The J gene is TRBJ1-5, the V gene TRBV28; 7 nucleotides align to TRBD1. Germline assignment: CDR1 MDHEN and CDR2 SYDVKM. The CDR3 covers 17 residues. J gave up 0 bases and V 5 bases, and 10 bases lay outside the gene matches. This chain's CDR3 is CASSVQGRGYSNQPQHF. In DNA, the CDR3 is TGTGCCAGCAGTGTACAGGGGCGGGGGTATAGCAATCAGCCCCAGCATTTT.